This T cell receptor (beta chain) was retrieved from a study of blood T cell repertoires in COVID-19. Whole-study context: Spain, Italy and the United States supplied samples that represented acute and convalescent COVID-19. The analysed material was cDNA or gDNA that came from T cells, B-cell-depleted T cells, or PBMCs.

Recruited during active infection, patients (from Seattle) were subsequently followed longitudinally. Per the original data handling: How many nucleated cells were present was estimated from reference gene primer amplification. Data came from immunoSEQ multiplex PCR; TCRdb stores just in-frame clones and leaves some out. That table gives V, J and clone size, and the DNA gave D and trimming. Among about 220,000 clones listed, over 75% were seen once. The CDR3 totals 19 residues. In germline, CDR1 is MGHRA, CDR2 YSYEKL. V lost 2 bases, J lost 1 base, and 10 bases stayed unmatched. This sequence joins TRBV4-1 and TRBJ2-3, with 12 nucleotides matching TRBD2. This receptor was taken from a woman between 65 and 79 years old with COVID-19, enrolled during active disease. Material: peripheral blood. The CDR3: CASSQWPLAGGPGTDTQYF. The CDR3 coding sequence is TGCGCCAGCAGCCAATGGCCGCTAGCGGGAGGGCCGGGCACAGATACGCAGTATTTT.